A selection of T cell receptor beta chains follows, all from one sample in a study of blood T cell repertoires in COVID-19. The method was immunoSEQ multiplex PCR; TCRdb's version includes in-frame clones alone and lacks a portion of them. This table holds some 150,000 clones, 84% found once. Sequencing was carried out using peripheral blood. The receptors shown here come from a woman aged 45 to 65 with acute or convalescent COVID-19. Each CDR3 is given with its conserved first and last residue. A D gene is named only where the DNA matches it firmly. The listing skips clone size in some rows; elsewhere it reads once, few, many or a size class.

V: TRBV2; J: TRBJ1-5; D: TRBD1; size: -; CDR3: CASSYQGVGNQPQHF; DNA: TGTGCCAGCAGTTATCAGGGGGTGGGCAATCAGCCCCAGCATTTT
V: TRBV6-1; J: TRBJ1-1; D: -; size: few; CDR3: CASSENIQGSRAFF; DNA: TGTGCCAGCAGTGAAAACATACAGGGCTCCAGGGCTTTCTTT
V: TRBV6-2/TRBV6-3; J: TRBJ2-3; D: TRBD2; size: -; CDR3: CASSPGTSGRMVDTQYF; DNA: TGTGCCAGCAGTCCCGGGACTAGCGGGAGGATGGTAGATACGCAGTATTTT
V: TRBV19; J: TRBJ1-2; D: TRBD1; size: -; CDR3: CASSIRDRAPIMGYTF; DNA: TGTGCCAGTAGTATCCGGGACAGGGCCCCGATTATGGGCTACACCTTC
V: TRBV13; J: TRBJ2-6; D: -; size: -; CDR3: CASSFRSGANVLTF; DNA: TGTGCCAGCAGCTTTCGCTCTGGGGCCAACGTCCTGACTTTC
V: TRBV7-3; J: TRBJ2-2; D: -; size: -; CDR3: CASSLGTYTGELFF; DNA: TGTGCCAGCAGCTTAGGGACATACACCGGGGAGCTGTTTTTT
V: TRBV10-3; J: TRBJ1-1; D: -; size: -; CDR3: CAISERTRDTEAFF; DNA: TGTGCCATCAGTGAGCGCACGCGGGACACTGAAGCTTTCTTT
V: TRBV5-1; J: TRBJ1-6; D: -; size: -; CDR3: CASSLASPNSPLHF; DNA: TGCGCCAGCAGCTTGGCCTCTCCGAATTCACCCCTCCACTTT
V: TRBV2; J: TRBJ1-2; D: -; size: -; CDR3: CASSEVNYGYTF; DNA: TGTGCCAGCAGTGAAGTAAACTATGGCTACACCTTC
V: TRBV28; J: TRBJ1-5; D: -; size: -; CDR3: CASSSNLAQHF; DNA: TGTGCCAGCAGTTCCAATTTAGCCCAGCATTTT
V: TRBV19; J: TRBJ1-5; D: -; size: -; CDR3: CASSDTYSNQPQHF; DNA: TGTGCCAGTAGCGACACCTATAGCAATCAGCCCCAGCATTTT
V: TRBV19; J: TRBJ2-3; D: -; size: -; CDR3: CASSIGRADTQYF; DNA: TGTGCCAGTAGTATAGGTCGCGCAGATACGCAGTATTTT
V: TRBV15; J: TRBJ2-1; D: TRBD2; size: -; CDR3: CATSRKSGTSYNEQFF; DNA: TGTGCCACCAGCAGAAAAAGCGGGACCTCCTACAATGAGCAGTTCTTC
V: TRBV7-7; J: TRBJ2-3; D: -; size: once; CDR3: CASSLHGKDTQYF; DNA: TGTGCCAGCAGCTTACACGGGAAAGATACGCAGTATTTT
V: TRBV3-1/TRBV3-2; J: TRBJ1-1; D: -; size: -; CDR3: CASSQDRVRAPTEAFF; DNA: TGTGCCAGCAGCCAAGACAGGGTAAGGGCCCCCACTGAAGCTTTCTTT
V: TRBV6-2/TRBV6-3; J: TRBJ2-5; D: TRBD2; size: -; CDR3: CASSYEVGGTSGRKEETQYF; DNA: TGTGCCAGCAGTTATGAAGTTGGCGGTACTAGCGGGAGAAAGGAAGAGACCCAGTACTTC
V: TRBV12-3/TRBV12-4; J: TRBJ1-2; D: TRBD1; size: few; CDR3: CASSRDSLSGYTF; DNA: TGTGCCAGCAGTAGGGACAGTCTTAGTGGCTACACCTTC
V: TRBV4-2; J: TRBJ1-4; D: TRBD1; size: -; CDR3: CASSQDPLFGTANEKLFF; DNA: TGTGCCAGCAGCCAAGATCCTCTGTTCGGGACAGCAAATGAAAAACTGTTTTTT
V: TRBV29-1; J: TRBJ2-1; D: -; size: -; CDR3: CSPRSVSSYNEQFF; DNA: TGCAGCCCCCGCAGCGTCAGCTCCTACAATGAGCAGTTCTTC
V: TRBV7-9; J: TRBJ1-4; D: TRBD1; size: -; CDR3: CASSATGGDEKLFF; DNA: TGTGCCAGCAGCGCAACAGGGGGCGATGAAAAACTGTTTTTT
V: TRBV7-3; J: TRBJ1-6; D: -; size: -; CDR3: CASSPALGSPLHF; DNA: TGTGCCAGCAGCCCAGCACTCGGGTCACCCCTCCACTTT
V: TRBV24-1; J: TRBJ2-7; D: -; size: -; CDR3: CATSMGPVSYEQYF; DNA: TGTGCCACCAGTATGGGCCCCGTCTCCTACGAGCAGTACTTC
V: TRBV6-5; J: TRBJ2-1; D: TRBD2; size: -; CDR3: CASSSSSGYNEQFF; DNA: TGTGCCAGCAGTTCGTCTAGCGGATACAATGAGCAGTTCTTC
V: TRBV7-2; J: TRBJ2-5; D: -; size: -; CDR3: CASSLRGPETQYF; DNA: TGTGCCAGCAGCTTACGAGGGCCCGAGACCCAGTACTTC
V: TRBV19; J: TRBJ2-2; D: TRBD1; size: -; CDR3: CASTDPGQGTGELFF; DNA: TGTGCCAGTACCGATCCGGGACAGGGGACCGGGGAGCTGTTTTTT
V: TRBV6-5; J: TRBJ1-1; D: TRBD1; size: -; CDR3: CASRMDRVNTEAFF; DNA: TGTGCCAGCAGGATGGACAGGGTAAACACTGAAGCTTTCTTT
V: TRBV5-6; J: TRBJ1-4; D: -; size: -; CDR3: CASSLFQGPSTNEKLFF; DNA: TGTGCCAGCAGCTTGTTCCAGGGCCCCTCAACTAATGAAAAACTGTTTTTT
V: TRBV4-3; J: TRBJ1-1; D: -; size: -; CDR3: CASSQVVLGAPEAFF; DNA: TGCGCCAGCAGCCAAGTAGTGCTTGGGGCCCCTGAAGCTTTCTTT
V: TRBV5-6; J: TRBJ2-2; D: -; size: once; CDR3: CASSLISRGIGTGELFF; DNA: TGTGCCAGCAGCTTGATAAGTAGGGGGATCGGCACCGGGGAGCTGTTTTTT
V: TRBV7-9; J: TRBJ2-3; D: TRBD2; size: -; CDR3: CASSVPSGSRDTQYF; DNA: TGTGCCAGCAGCGTCCCTAGCGGGAGTCGTGATACGCAGTATTTT
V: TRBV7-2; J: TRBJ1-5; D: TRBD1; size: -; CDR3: CASSWAGQGAGQPQHF; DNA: TGTGCCAGCAGCTGGGCGGGACAGGGTGCCGGCCAGCCCCAGCATTTT
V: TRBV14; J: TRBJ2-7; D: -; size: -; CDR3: CASRGQSSYEQYF; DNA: TGTGCCAGCAGGGGGCAGAGCTCCTACGAGCAGTACTTC
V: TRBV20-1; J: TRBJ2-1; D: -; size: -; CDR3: CSASPVLGSEQFF; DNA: TGCAGTGCTAGTCCCGTACTAGGAAGTGAGCAGTTCTTC
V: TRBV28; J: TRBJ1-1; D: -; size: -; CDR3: CASSPVNTEAFF; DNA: TGTGCCAGCAGTCCGGTGAACACTGAAGCTTTCTTT
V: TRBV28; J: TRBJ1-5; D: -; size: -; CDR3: CASSFSGNGQPQHF; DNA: TGTGCCAGCAGTTTTTCAGGGAATGGCCAGCCCCAGCATTTT
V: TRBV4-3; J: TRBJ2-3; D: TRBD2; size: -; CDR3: CASSPGGTSVHTQYF; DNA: TGCGCCAGCAGCCCCGGGGGGACGAGCGTCCATACGCAGTATTTT
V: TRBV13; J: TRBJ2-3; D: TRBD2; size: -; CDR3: CASSLAGRENTQYF; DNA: TGTGCCAGCAGCTTAGCCGGGAGGGAGAATACGCAGTATTTT
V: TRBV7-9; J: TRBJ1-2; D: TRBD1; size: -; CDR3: CASSLQGGYGYTF; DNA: TGTGCCAGCAGCTTACAGGGGGGCTATGGCTACACCTTC
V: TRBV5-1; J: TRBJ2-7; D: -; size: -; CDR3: CASSPPTGTYEQYF; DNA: TGCGCCAGCAGCCCCCCGACAGGAACCTACGAGCAGTACTTC
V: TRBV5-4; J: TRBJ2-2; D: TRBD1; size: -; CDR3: CASRGQGPGELFF; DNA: TGTGCCAGCAGAGGACAGGGCCCCGGGGAGCTGTTTTTT
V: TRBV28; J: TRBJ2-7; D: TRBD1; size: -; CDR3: CASSPLWTGGGEQYF; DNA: TGTGCCAGCAGTCCTCTTTGGACAGGGGGTGGGGAGCAGTACTTC
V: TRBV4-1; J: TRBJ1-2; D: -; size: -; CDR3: CASSQGGQFYGYTF; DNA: TGCGCCAGCAGCCAAGGCGGGCAGTTTTATGGCTACACCTTC
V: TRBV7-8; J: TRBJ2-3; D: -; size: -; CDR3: CASSPTEQGSQYF; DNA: TGTGCCAGCAGCCCCACGGAACAGGGATCGCAGTATTTT
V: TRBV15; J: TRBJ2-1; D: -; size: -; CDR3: CATSGSGGNNEQFF; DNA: TGTGCCACCAGCGGCAGCGGAGGGAACAATGAGCAGTTCTTC
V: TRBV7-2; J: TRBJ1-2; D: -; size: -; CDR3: CASSPTENYGYTF; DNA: TGTGCCAGCAGTCCGACAGAGAACTATGGCTACACCTTC
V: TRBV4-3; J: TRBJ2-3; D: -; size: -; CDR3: CASSNLGTQYF; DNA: TGCGCCAGCAGCAACCTAGGTACGCAGTATTTT
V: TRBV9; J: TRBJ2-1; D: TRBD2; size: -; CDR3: CASSDTSGRTYNEQFF; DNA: TGTGCCAGCAGCGACACTAGCGGGAGGACCTACAATGAGCAGTTCTTC
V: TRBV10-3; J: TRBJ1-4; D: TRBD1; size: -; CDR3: CAISASGTENEKLFF; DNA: TGTGCCATCAGCGCATCCGGGACAGAAAATGAAAAACTGTTTTTT
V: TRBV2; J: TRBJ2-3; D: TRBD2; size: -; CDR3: CASKLAGGTDTQYF; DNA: TGTGCCAGCAAACTAGCGGGGGGCACAGATACGCAGTATTTT
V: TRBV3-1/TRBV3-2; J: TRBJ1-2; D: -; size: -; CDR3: CASSHRGSGYTF; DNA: TGTGCCAGCAGCCATAGGGGGTCCGGCTACACCTTC
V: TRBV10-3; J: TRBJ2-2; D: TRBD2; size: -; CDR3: CAISETSGLGELFF; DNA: TGTGCCATCAGTGAAACTAGCGGCCTGGGGGAGCTGTTTTTT
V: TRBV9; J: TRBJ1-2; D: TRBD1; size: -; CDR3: CASSGTGILGYTF; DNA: TGTGCCAGCAGCGGGACAGGTATATTGGGCTACACCTTC
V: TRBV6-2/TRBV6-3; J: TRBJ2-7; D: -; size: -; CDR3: CASSTGETTPPRYF; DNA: TGTGCCAGCAGTACCGGGGAAACCACCCCCCCCCGGTACTTC
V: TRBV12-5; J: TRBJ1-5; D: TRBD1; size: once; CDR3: CASGLDGTGNQPQHF; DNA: TGTGCTAGTGGTTTGGATGGGACAGGGAATCAGCCCCAGCATTTT
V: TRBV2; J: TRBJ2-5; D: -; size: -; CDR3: CTSRAGKETQYF; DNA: TGTACCAGCAGGGCCGGGAAAGAGACCCAGTACTTC
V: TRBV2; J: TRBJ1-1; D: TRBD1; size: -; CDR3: CASSAKQGLTMNTEAFF; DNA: TGTGCCAGCAGTGCGAAACAGGGGTTGACTATGAACACTGAAGCTTTCTTT
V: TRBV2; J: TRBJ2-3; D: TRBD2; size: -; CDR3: CASSASASGGRDTQYF; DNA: TGTGCCAGCAGTGCTTCCGCTAGCGGGGGGAGAGATACGCAGTATTTT
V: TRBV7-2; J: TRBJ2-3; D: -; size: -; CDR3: CASTPSTDTQYF; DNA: TGTGCCAGCACCCCCTCCACAGATACGCAGTATTTT
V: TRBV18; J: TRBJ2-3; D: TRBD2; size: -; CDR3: CASSPPTLAGRSGQYF; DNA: TGTGCCAGCTCACCACCGACCTTAGCGGGGCGGTCGGGGCAGTATTTT
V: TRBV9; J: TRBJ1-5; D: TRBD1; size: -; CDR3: CASGGGQGAGQPQHF; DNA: TGTGCCAGTGGGGGAGGACAGGGGGCCGGTCAGCCCCAGCATTTT